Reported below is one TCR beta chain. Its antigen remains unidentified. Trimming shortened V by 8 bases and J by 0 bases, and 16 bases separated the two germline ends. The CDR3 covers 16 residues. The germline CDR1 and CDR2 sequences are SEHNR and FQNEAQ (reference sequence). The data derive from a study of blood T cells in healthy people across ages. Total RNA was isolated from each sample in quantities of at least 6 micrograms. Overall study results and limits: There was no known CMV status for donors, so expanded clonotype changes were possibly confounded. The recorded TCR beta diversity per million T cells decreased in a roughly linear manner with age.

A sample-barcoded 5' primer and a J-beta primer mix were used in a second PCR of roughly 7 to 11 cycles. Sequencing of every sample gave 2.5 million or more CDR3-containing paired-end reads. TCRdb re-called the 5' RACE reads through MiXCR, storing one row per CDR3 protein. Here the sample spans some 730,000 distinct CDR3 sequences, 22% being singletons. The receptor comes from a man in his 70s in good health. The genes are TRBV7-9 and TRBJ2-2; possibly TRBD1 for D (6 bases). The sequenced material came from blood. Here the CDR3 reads CASGPNRDANTGELFF. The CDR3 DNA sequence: TGTGCCAGCGGGCCGAACAGGGATGCGAACACCGGGGAGCTGTTTTTT.